Detailed here is one T cell receptor beta chain. Its target is not known. The data are from a study of radiotherapy plus CTLA-4 blockade in lung cancer. Turning to the study itself: Objective responses occurred in approximately 18% of patients; around 31% had disease control.

People whose metastatic non-small-cell lung cancer was chemo-refractory got focal radiation along with CTLA-4 blockade by ipilimumab. The ends lost 1 base at V and 5 bases at J; junction bases unmatched: 5. The CDR3 totals 14 residues. CDR1 and CDR2 from the germline V gene are SEHNR and FQNEAQ (reference sequence). Study findings and constraints: Some TCR clones had been derived from tumors. These clones expanded in peripheral blood after radiotherapy plus ipilimumab.

The protocol was immunoSEQ multiplex PCR, while the TCRdb copy is restricted to in-frame clones and leaves out a portion. Found here are about 80,000 clones, 60% to 85% of them singletons; the top ten hold approximately 22%. This rearrangement joins TRBV7-9 to TRBJ2-7; 7 bases agree with TRBD2. The receptor's source is a human donor with non-small cell lung cancer whose response to radiotherapy plus ipilimumab could not be evaluated. Some clones in this sample may be carry-over from other donors' samples. Sequencing was performed on peripheral blood, taken from a patient treated with radiotherapy plus ipilimumab. The CDR3 DNA reads TGTGCCAGCAGCTTAGGGGGGGGTGCCAACGAGCAGTACTTC. Translated, it gives CASSLGGGANEQYF.